This T cell receptor beta chain was recorded in a study of cytomegalovirus exposure and HLA in healthy donors. Use of 60 Vbeta and 13 Jbeta primers characterized the PCR. TCRdb's copy holds only in-frame clones and misses some; the assay was immunoSEQ multiplex PCR. The sample gives 45,000 to 55,000 clones, around 50% of which show up once; 10% to 15% is in the top ten. CDR3 length: 16 amino acids. The ends lost 2 bases at V and 1 base at J; junction bases unmatched: 6. CDR1 and CDR2 (germline): SGHRS, YFSETQ. Sequencing input: PBMCs. This TCR derives from a human donor in good health. The chain has TRBV5-1 and TRBJ1-5, with TRBD1 matching over 7 bases. The CDR3 sequence is CASSLTGTASNQPQHF. The CDR3, as DNA: TGCGCCAGCAGCTTAACCGGGACAGCAAGCAATCAGCCCCAGCATTTT.